The entry below gives a single TCR beta chain sequence along with its context. The data derive from a study of blood T cell repertoires in COVID-19. The assay was immunoSEQ multiplex PCR, and TCRdb's table has in-frame clones only and misses some. The data contain 300,000 to 350,000 clones, roughly nine tenths of them singletons. Trimming pared 3 bases from V and 10 bases from J, leaving 16 bases between. Germline V CDR1 and CDR2: PRHDT, FYEKMQ (reference sequence). The length of the CDR3 is 14 residues. The rearrangement uses TRBV13 and TRBJ2-1; tentative D call: TRBD1 (6 bases). The sequenced sample consisted of PBMCs or T cells enriched from blood (not recorded which). The source of this sequence is a woman in her 30s who had recovered from COVID-19. CDR3: CASSLARGYDEQFF. In DNA form, the CDR3 reads TGTGCCAGCAGCTTGGCCAGGGGATACGACGAGCAGTTCTTC. Based on the CDR3 plus reference TRBV13 and TRBJ2-1, the full variable domain is AAGVIQSPRHLIKEKRETATLKCYPIPRHDTVYWYQQGPGQDPQFLISFYEKMQSDKGSIPDRFSAQQFSDYHSELNMSSLELGDSALYFCASSLARGYDEQFFGPGTRLTVL.